The present T cell receptor beta chain was sequenced within a study of a mutant IDH1 vaccine in newly diagnosed glioma (dated by TCRdb to 2020 to 2022). At the level of the whole study: Vaccination began 4-6 weeks after radiotherapy alone, or alongside temozolomide cycles in the chemotherapy-containing groups. Of the approximately 33 patients who were treated, about 62% were male and approximately 38% were female, and the mean age was roughly 40 years. Prior to enrollment, patients had been given standard therapy consisting of radiotherapy alone, temozolomide alone, or radiochemotherapy with temozolomide, with the combination given to most patients. Visit V12 was the week-35 safety follow-up and visit V13 was the week-47 end of study. Peripheral blood was drawn at six visits: V03 (baseline), V05, V07, V10, V12 and V13. For exploratory analyses, under 30 treated patients had longitudinal TCRB deep sequencing done wherever samples were available.

Overall study outcomes, separate from this receptor: According to the authors, sample limitations meant that analyses of patient blood samples could not be reproduced. Pseudoprogression seemed to be unrelated to changes in the top peripheral T cell clonotypes found by TCRB sequencing. Immune responses induced by the vaccine were seen in approximately 92% of patients across multiple MHC alleles. Availability determined which PBMC samples were chosen for TCRB deep sequencing.

For this clone: Its target antigen remains unknown. Base quality data are lacking; no much larger clone is found one base away.

Libraries were constructed by the immunoSEQ multiplex PCR assay. Following the manufacturer's protocol, the hsTCRB Kit was used to amplify rearranged TCR beta chain sequences. Sequencing of TCRB libraries was carried out on an Illumina MiSeq. In the paper's pipeline: The proprietary platform of the kit vendor was used for demultiplexing, trimming and gene mapping. As stored in TCRdb, this immuneACCESS dataset retains in-frame rearrangements with V and J assigned. A fraction of the clones does not appear; measured against another copy, unresolved V genes explain less than half of the discrepancy, and the remainder lacks a known reason. V, J and clone size are those of that table, while D and trimming were read from the DNA. The sample table lists approximately 80,000 clones, roughly four fifths of them with a count of one. The biggest ten clones account for under 6.5% of the sample. Relative to germline, V is missing 2 bases and J is missing 4 bases, with 9 bases of the junction outside any gene match. The germline V gene specifies MDHEN as CDR1 and SYDVKM as CDR2. CDR3 length: 18 amino acids, cysteine to phenylalanine. Only the CDR3 portion is preserved as DNA: 54 bases, with reading frame beginning at the first base.

This specimen's time point label, interpreted: week 47, end of study. Each vaccine dose was 300 ug of a 20-mer mutant IDH1 peptide in Montanide, given subcutaneously with topical imiquimod. Across visits V03 through V10, patients got a total of eight vaccinations, given in weeks 1, 3, 5, 7, 11, 15, 19 and 23. All donors had newly diagnosed IDH1-mutant astrocytomas of WHO grade 3 or 4 that showed loss of nuclear ATRX. The samples were drawn from NOA16, a multicentre, single-arm, open-label phase I trial in Germany that tested a mutant IDH1 peptide vaccine in humans for the first time. Genomic DNA for TCRB sequencing was extracted from EDTA blood using the DNeasy Blood and Tissue Kit.

The sample in question was PBMCs, obtained from a glioma patient whose treatment included an IDH1 peptide vaccine. The sequence is built from TRBV28 and TRBJ2-2, and TRBD2 matches 11 of the central bases. The receptor was isolated from a man aged 40-49 years with glioma. The CDR3 amino acid sequence is: CASSLESLAGGSTGELFF. The nucleotide sequence is given as TGTGCCAGCAGTTTAGAGTCGCTAGCGGGAGGAAGCACCGGGGAGCTGTTTTTT.